This paragraph reports one T cell receptor (beta chain). Its antigen is as yet unknown. The sample belongs to a study of cytomegalovirus exposure and HLA in healthy donors. Study background: Earlier findings included about 120 million unique TCR beta sequences obtained from 150 million to 200 million T cells. Genotyping of hundreds of donors showed that roughly 83% belonged to the Caucasian-associated ancestry cluster.

13 Jbeta primers and 60 Vbeta primers were used for the PCR. This table comes from immunoSEQ multiplex PCR, and its TCRdb copy is limited to in-frame clones, with some not included. The table shows under 150,000 clones, with around 70% occurring only once. Study-wide results and caveats: TCR sequences were mostly rare, though some public TCRs occurred in many donors.

The sample was PBMCs. The sequence came from a woman between 40 and 50 years old in good health and CMV-seropositive.

For the CDR3, the DNA is TGTGCCACCAGCAGAGGGCGGGGGCGCTTCTCTGGGGCCAACGTCCTGACTTTC. Encoded protein: CATSRGRGRFSGANVLTF. V is TRBV15 and J is TRBJ2-6; D is possibly TRBD2 (7 bases). Trimming stripped 1 base from V and 0 bases from J, with 13 bases between. CDR3 length: 18 amino acids. CDR1 is LNHNV, CDR2 YYDKDF, per germline (reference sequence).